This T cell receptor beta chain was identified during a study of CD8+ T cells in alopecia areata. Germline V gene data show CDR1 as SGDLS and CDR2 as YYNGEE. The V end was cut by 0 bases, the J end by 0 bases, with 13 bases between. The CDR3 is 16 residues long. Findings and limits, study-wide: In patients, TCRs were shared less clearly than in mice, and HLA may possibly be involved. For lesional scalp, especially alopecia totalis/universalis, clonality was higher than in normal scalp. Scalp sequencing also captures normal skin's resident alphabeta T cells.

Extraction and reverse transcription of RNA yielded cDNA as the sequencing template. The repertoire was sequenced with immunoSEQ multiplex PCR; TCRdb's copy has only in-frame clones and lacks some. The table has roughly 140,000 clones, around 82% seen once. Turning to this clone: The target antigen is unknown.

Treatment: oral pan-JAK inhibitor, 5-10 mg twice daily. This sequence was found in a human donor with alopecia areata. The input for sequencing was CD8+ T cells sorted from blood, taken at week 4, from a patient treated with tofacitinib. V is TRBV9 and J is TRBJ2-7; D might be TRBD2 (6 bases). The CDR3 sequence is CASSVGSGTSSYEQYF. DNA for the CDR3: TGTGCCAGCAGCGTAGGATCCGGGACTTCCTCCTACGAGCAGTACTTC.